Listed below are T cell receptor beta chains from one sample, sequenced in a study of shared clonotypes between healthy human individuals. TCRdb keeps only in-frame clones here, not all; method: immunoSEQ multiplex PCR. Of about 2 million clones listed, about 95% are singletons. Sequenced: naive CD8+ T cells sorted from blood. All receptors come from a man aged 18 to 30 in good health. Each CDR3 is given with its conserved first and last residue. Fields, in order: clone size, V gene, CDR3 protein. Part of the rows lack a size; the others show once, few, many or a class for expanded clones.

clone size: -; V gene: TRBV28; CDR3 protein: CASSPGLEVVTQYF
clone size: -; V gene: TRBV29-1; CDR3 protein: CSVAGTSGRGQETQYF
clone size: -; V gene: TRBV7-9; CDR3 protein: CASGPPSGHYNEQFF
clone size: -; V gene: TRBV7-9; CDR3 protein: CASSSLNGRAFDEQFF
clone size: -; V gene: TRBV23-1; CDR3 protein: CANLLRGVNSPLHF
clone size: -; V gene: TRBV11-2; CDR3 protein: CASSLEDRIDTQYF
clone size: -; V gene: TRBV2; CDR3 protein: CASSDRVQYEQYF
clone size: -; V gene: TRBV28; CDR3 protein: CASSLDSDTGELFF
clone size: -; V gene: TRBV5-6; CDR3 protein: CASSLEAGLLGYEQYF
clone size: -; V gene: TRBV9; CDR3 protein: CASSVVGQGPYGYTF
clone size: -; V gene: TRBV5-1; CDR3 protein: CASSLGNEKLFF
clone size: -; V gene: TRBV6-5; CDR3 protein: CASSYEGSNTEAFF
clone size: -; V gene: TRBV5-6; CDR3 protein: CASSFLQGKTEAFF
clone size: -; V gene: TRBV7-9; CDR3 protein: CASSFDRGDEQYF
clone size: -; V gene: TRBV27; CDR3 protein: CASGTTPNTGELFF
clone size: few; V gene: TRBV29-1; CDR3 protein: CSVETANTGELFF
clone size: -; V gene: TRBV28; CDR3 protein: CASSSMGGYGYTF
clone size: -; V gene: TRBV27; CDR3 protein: CASSLSGADYEQYF
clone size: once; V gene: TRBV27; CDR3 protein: CASAPMGLAAVNEQFF
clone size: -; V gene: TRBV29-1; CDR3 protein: CSVAGQGAPGGYTF
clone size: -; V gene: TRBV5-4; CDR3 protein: CASTRQGDTEAFF
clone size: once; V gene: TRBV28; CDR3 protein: CASSLRDIFYEQYF
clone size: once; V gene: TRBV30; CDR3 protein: CAWAAGGFLQETQYF
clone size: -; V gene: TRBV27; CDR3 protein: CASSYSGGASDTQYF
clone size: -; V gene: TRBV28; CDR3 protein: CASSPLTTADTQYF
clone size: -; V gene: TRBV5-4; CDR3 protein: CASSLVASEQYF
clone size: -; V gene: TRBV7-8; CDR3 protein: CASRLTSGGIDTQYF
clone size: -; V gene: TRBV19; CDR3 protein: CASSIGITEAFF
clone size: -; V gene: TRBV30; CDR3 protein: CAWTSRVGSYNSPLHF
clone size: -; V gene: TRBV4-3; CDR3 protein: CASSQVWDDRGGQPQHF
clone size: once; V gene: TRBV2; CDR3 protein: CASLADQETQYF
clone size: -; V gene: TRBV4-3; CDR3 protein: CASSQVLAGYSYNEQFF
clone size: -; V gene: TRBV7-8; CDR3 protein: CASSLVFGTSGNEQFF
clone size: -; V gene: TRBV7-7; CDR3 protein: CASSSLDQETQYF
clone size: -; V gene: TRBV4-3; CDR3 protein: CASSQDRATYNEQFF
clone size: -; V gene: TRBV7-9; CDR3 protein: CASSVAPTYEQYF